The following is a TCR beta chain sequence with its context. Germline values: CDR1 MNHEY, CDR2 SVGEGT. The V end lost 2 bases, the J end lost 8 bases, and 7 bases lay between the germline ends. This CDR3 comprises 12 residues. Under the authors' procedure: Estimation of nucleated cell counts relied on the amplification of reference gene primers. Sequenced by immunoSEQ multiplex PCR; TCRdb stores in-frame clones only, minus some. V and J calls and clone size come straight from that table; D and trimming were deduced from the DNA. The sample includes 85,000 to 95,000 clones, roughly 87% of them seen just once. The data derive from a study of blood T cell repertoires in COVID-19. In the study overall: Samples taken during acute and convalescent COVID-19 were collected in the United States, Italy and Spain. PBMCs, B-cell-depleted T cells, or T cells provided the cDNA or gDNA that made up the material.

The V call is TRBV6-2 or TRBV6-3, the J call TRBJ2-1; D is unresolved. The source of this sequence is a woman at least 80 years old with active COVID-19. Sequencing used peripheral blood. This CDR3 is CASSYGHYEQFF. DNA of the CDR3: TGTGCCAGCAGTTACGGGCACTATGAGCAGTTCTTC.